This T cell receptor (beta chain) was sequenced in a study of shared clonotypes between healthy human individuals. About the study: Each donor contributed plates that comprised three CD4 naive, three CD4 memory, two CD8 naive and one CD8 memory.

Whole-study results and caveats: Several donors held about 5% of naive CD4 clonotypes in common.

Only in-frame clones appear in the TCRdb table, and some are missing; sequencing was by immunoSEQ multiplex PCR. The sample contains hundreds of thousands of clones, almost 97% of which appear only once. Comment on this clone: Its antigen is currently unknown.

Sequenced: naive CD4+ T cells sorted from blood. Subset defined: CD45RA+ positively selected. The TCR originated in a woman under 40 in good health.

The CDR3 sequence is CASSEAGGQEQFF. Written as DNA, the CDR3 is TGTGCCAGCAGTGAAGCGGGAGGCCAAGAGCAGTTCTTC. The chain employs TRBV2 and TRBJ2-1, with D perhaps TRBD2 (6 bases). V dropped 0 bases and J dropped 10 bases, with 10 bases sitting between them. Germline loops: CDR1 SNHLY, CDR2 FYNNEI. There are 13 residues in the CDR3.